The clone carrying this T cell receptor (beta chain) was detected only a few times. Its target is unknown. The sample comes from a study of CD8 T cells in ankylosing spondylitis. The ends were cut back, 5 bases at V and 3 bases at J, with 17 bases in the middle. Germline V gene sequence: CDR1 MNHEY, CDR2 SMNVEV (reference sequence). The CDR3 has 16 residues. TCRdb re-called the 5' RACE reads with MiXCR, one entry per CDR3 protein. The sample contains some 270,000 distinct CDR3 sequences, under 20% of which appear only once. Broader study findings: Within ankylosing spondylitis blood, a TCR beta motif made up of fewer than ten highly homologous variants appeared to be characteristic.

Sequenced material: blood, either unsorted or a sorted T cell fraction (not recorded which). The chain employs TRBV27 and TRBJ2-1, with a tentative D call TRBD2 (6 bases). The source is a male donor with ankylosing spondylitis or in good health (not recorded which). CDR3 nucleotide sequence: TGTGCCAGCAGTCAGCGCGGGACCCCCTTCTACAATGAGCAGTTCTTC. Translating gives CASSQRGTPFYNEQFF.